The 7 T cell receptor beta chains below all came from one sample that was sequenced in a study of beta chain features in type 1 diabetes. Notes on the study in general: When Type 1 diabetes patients were examined, their TCRB CDR3s proved moderately but significantly shorter in all four CD4+ subsets.

Antigens for these TCRs are unknown. Every isolated RNA sample was fully reverse transcribed, so sequencing captured expressed TCRB transcripts. Profiled with immunoSEQ multiplex PCR; TCRdb holds only in-frame clones, not every one. The sample has under 300,000 clones; roughly 17% are singletons. Sequenced: naive CD4+ T cells from blood. The origin of the receptors is a man under 40 with type 1 diabetes.

The rearrangement links TRBV6-5 to TRBJ2-3, with D unclear. The CDR3 runs 12 residues. The germline V gene has CDR1 MNHEY and CDR2 SVGAGI. V lost 6 bases to trimming and J lost 3 bases, with 7 bases between them. The CDR3 here is CASSPGTDTQYF. Written as DNA, the CDR3 is TGTGCCAGCAGCCCTGGAACAGATACGCAGTATTTT.

The chain recombines TRBV5-1 with TRBJ2-3, with D possibly matching TRBD2 (7 bases). The V gene lost 0 bases and the J gene lost 6 bases, with 14 bases spanning the gap. The V gene's germline CDR1 is SGHRS and CDR2 YFSETQ. This CDR3 region has 15 residues. In nucleotides, the CDR3 is TGCGCCAGCAGCTTGGGACTAGCAGGGGACGATACGCAGTATTTT. Its translation is CASSLGLAGDDTQYF.

The genes are TRBV7-2 and TRBJ2-5, with TRBD2 matching over 7 bases. Germline-derived CDR1 and CDR2 are SGHTA and FQGNSA. V lost 0 bases, J lost 9 bases, and 10 bases stayed unmatched. CDR3 length: 15 amino acids. CDR3 coding DNA: TGTGCCAGCAGCTTAGCATCTCTAGCGGCAAGGGCCCAGTACTTC. It specifies CASSLASLAARAQYF.

The rearrangement uses TRBV11-1 and TRBJ2-6; D not certain. The V gene's germline CDR1 is SGHAT and CDR2 FQDESV (reference sequence). V lost 5 bases and J lost 0, with 8 bases in between. The CDR3 runs to 15 residues. CDR3 residues: CASSLGSSGANVLTF. The CDR3 bases are TGTGCCAGCAGCCTGGGATCCTCTGGGGCCAACGTCCTGACTTTC.

Regarding this clone: Other nucleotide sequences in the sample specify the same CDR3. The chain is built from TRBV29-1 and TRBJ2-7; tentative D call: TRBD1 (5 bases). The CDR3 totals 12 residues. V dropped 2 bases and J dropped 4 bases, with 9 bases sitting between them. Germline CDR1 is SQVTM and CDR2 is ANQGSEA. CDR3 sequence (DNA): TGCAGCGTTGAAACAGGCGGTTACGAGCAGTACTTC. Translating it yields CSVETGGYEQYF.

The rearrangement links TRBV7-6 to TRBJ2-3; TRBD2 agrees at 8 bases. Germline V CDR1 and CDR2: SGHVS, FNYEAQ. Germline trimming cut 5 bases from V and 4 bases from J; bases unmatched to any gene: 2. The CDR3 is 13 amino acids. The CDR3 DNA reads TGTGCCAGCAGCCGGGGGGGGGCAGATACGCAGTATTTT. Amino acid sequence: CASSRGGADTQYF.

A few counts support this clone. V and J are TRBV15 and TRBJ2-7; 7 bases fit TRBD2. CDR3 length: 17 amino acids. The ends lost 0 bases at V and 1 base at J; junction bases unmatched: 9. Germline loops: CDR1 LNHNV, CDR2 YYDKDF (reference sequence). CDR3 amino acids: CATSRDTRRERSYEQYF. Here the CDR3 DNA reads TGTGCCACCAGCAGAGATACCCGGCGGGAGAGGTCCTACGAGCAGTACTTC.